This T cell receptor (beta chain) was recorded in a study of OX40 agonist ivuxolimab in advanced cancers. At cycle 4 day 1, cycle 7 day 1, and baseline, blood was sampled. Sequencing was performed with immunoSEQ multiplex PCR; in TCRdb, only in-frame clones are kept and a portion is missing. The sample lists more than 30,000 clones, 65% to 80% seen once, with approximately 12% in the top ten. This receptor was identified in an adult with an advanced solid tumor such as melanoma, head and neck, liver or kidney cancer. The sequenced sample was CD4+ or CD8+ T cells sorted from blood, obtained in a trial of the OX40 agonist ivuxolimab.

The CDR3 loop is CATSKIRGSYEKLFF. As DNA, the CDR3 is TGTGCCACCAGCAAGATTAGGGGGAGTTATGAAAAACTGTTTTTT. V gene TRBV15 combines with J gene TRBJ1-4, with a tentative D call TRBD1 (6 bases). CDR1 LNHNV and CDR2 YYDKDF come from the germline V gene (reference sequence). The CDR3 consists of 15 residues. V was shortened by 4 bases and J by 6 bases, with 15 bases between the two germline ends.